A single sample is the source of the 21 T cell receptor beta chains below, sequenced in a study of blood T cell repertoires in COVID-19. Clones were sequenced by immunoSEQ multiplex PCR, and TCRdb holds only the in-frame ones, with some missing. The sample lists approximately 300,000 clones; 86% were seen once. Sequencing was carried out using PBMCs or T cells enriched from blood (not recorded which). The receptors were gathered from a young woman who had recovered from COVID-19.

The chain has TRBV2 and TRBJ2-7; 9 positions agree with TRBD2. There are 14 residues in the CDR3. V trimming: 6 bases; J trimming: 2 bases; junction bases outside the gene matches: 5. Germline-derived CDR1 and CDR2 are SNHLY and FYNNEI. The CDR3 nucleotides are TGTGCCAGCAGAGGCGGGGGGGCCCCCTACGAGCAGTACTTC. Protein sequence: CASRGGGAPYEQYF.

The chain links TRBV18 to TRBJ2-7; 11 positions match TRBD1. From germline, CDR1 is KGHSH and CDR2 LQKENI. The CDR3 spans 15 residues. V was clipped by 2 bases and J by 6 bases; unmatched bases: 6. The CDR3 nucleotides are TGTGCCAGCTCACCAAGGGGACAGGGGGGACGCGAGCAGTACTTC. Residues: CASSPRGQGGREQYF.

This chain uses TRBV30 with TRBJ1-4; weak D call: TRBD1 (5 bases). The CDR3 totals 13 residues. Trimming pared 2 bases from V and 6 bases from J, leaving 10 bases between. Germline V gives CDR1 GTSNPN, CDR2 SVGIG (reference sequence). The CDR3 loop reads CAWSRTSDEKLFF. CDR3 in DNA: TGTGCCTGGAGTCGGACATCCGATGAAAAACTGTTTTTT. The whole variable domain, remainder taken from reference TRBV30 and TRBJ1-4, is SQTIHQWPATLVQPVGSPLSLECTVEGTSNPNLYWYRQAAGRGLQLLFYSVGIGQISSEVPQNLSASRPQDRQFILSSKKLLLSDSGFYLCAWSRTSDEKLFFGSGTQLSVL.

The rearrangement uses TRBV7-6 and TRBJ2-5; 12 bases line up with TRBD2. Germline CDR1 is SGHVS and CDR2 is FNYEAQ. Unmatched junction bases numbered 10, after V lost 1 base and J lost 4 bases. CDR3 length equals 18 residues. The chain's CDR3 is CASSLEASGRAGRETQYF. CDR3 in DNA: TGTGCCAGCAGCTTAGAGGCTAGCGGGAGGGCCGGTCGAGAGACCCAGTACTTC.

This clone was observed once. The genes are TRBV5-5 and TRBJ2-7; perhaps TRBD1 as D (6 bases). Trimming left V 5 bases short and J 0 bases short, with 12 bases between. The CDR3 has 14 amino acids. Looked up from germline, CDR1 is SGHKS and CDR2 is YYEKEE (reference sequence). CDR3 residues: CASSLQGHSYEQYF. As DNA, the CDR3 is TGTGCCAGCAGTTTACAGGGTCACTCCTACGAGCAGTACTTC.

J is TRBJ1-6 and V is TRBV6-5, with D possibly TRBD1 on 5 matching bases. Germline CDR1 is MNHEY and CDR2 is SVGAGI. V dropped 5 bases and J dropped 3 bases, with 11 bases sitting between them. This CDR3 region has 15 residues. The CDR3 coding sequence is TGTGCCAGCAGTAGAGGACAAGTCTATAATTCACCCCTCCACTTT. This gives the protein CASSRGQVYNSPLHF.

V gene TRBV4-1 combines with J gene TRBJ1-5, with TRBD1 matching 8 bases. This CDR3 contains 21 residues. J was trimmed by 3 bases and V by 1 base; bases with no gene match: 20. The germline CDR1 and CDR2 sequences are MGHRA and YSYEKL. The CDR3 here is CASSQAAPKAETGASNQPQHF. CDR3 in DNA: TGCGCCAGCAGCCAAGCCGCTCCAAAGGCCGAGACAGGGGCGTCCAATCAGCCCCAGCATTTT.

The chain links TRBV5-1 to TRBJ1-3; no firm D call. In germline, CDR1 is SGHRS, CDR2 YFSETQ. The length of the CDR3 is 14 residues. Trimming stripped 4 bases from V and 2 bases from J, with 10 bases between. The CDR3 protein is CASSPVLAGNTIYF. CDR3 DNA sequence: TGCGCCAGCAGCCCGGTATTGGCTGGAAACACCATATATTTT.

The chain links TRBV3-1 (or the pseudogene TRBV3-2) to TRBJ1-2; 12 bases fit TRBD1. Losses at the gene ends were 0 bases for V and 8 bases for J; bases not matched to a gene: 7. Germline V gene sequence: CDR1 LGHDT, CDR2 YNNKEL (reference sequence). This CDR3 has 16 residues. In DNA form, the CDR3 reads TGTGCCAGCAGCCAAGATGCTGGGACAGGGGGCAACGGCTACACCTTC. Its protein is CASSQDAGTGGNGYTF.

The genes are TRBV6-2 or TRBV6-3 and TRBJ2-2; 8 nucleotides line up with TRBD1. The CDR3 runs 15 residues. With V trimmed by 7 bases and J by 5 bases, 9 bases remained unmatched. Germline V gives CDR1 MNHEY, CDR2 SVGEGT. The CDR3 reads CASTPGQGHTGELFF. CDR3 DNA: TGTGCCAGCACCCCTGGACAGGGTCATACCGGGGAGCTGTTTTTT.

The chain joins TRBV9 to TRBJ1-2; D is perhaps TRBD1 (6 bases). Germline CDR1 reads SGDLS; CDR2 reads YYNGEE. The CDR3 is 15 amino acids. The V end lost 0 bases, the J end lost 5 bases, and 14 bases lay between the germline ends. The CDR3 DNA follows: TGTGCCAGCAGCGTAGGCGCAGGGGTTGGGTATGGCTACACCTTC. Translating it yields CASSVGAGVGYGYTF.

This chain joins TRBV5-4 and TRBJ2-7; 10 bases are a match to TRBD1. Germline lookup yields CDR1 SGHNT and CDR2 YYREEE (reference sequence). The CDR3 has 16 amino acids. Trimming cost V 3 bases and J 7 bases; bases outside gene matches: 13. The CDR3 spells CASSSSGTGVPGEQYF. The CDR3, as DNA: TGTGCCAGCAGCTCTTCCGGGACAGGGGTCCCGGGGGAGCAGTACTTC.

The CDR3 reads CASSLIQTGPGNTIYF. The CDR3 nucleotides are TGTGCCAGCAGCCTCATCCAGACAGGGCCCGGAAACACCATATATTTT. The V and J genes are TRBV11-2 and TRBJ1-3, with 7 bases aligning to TRBD1. V trimming: 5 bases; J trimming: 4 bases; junction bases outside the gene matches: 11. There are 16 residues in the CDR3. Germline CDR1 is SGHAT and CDR2 is FQNNGV.

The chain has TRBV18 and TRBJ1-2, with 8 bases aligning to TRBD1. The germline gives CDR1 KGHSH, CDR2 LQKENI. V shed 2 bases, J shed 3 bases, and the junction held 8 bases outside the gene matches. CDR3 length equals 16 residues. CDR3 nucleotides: TGTGCCAGCTCACCAAGGGTGGACAGGGCTGACTATGGCTACACCTTC. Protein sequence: CASSPRVDRADYGYTF.

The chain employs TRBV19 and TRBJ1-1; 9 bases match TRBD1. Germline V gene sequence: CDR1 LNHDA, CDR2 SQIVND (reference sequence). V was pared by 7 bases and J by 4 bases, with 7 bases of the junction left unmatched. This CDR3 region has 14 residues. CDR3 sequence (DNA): TGTGCCAGTACCTGGGAGACAGGGGGCACTGAAGCTTTCTTT. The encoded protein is CASTWETGGTEAFF.

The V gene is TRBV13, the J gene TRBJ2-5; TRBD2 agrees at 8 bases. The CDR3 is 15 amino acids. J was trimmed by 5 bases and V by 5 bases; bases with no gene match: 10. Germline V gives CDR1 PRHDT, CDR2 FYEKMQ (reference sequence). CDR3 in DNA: TGTGCCAGCAGCCCGAAAGCGGGGGCGGATGAGACCCAGTACTTC. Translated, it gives CASSPKAGADETQYF.

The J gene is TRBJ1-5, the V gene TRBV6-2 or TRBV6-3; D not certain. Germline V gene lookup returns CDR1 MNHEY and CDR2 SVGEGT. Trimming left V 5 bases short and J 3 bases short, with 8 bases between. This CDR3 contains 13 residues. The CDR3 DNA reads TGTGCCAGCAGTAATTGGGCCAATCAGCCCCAGCATTTT. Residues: CASSNWANQPQHF.

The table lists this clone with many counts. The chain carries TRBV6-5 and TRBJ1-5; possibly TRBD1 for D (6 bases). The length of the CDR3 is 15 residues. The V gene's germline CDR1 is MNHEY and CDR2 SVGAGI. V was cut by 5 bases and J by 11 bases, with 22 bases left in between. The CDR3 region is CASSPYRTAAAAQHF. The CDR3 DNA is TGTGCCAGCAGTCCGTACCGGACAGCGGCGGCGGCCCAGCATTTT.

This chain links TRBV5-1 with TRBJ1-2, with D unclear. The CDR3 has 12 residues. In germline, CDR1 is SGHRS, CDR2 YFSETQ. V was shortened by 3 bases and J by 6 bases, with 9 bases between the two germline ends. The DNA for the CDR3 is TGCGCCAGCAGCTCCACTGTGGATGGCTACACCTTC. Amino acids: CASSSTVDGYTF.

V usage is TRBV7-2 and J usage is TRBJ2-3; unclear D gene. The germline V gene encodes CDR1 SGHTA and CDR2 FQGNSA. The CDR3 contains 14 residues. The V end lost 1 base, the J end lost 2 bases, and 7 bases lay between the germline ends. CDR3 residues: CASSLDGYTDTQYF. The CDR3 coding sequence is TGTGCCAGCAGCTTAGACGGGTACACAGATACGCAGTATTTT.

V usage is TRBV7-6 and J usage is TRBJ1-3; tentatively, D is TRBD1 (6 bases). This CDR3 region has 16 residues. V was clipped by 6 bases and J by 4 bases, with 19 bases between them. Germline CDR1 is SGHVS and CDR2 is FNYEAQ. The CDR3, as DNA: TGTGCCAGCAGTGCCGGCCCAGGGGCGCAAGGAAACACCATATATTTT. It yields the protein CASSAGPGAQGNTIYF.